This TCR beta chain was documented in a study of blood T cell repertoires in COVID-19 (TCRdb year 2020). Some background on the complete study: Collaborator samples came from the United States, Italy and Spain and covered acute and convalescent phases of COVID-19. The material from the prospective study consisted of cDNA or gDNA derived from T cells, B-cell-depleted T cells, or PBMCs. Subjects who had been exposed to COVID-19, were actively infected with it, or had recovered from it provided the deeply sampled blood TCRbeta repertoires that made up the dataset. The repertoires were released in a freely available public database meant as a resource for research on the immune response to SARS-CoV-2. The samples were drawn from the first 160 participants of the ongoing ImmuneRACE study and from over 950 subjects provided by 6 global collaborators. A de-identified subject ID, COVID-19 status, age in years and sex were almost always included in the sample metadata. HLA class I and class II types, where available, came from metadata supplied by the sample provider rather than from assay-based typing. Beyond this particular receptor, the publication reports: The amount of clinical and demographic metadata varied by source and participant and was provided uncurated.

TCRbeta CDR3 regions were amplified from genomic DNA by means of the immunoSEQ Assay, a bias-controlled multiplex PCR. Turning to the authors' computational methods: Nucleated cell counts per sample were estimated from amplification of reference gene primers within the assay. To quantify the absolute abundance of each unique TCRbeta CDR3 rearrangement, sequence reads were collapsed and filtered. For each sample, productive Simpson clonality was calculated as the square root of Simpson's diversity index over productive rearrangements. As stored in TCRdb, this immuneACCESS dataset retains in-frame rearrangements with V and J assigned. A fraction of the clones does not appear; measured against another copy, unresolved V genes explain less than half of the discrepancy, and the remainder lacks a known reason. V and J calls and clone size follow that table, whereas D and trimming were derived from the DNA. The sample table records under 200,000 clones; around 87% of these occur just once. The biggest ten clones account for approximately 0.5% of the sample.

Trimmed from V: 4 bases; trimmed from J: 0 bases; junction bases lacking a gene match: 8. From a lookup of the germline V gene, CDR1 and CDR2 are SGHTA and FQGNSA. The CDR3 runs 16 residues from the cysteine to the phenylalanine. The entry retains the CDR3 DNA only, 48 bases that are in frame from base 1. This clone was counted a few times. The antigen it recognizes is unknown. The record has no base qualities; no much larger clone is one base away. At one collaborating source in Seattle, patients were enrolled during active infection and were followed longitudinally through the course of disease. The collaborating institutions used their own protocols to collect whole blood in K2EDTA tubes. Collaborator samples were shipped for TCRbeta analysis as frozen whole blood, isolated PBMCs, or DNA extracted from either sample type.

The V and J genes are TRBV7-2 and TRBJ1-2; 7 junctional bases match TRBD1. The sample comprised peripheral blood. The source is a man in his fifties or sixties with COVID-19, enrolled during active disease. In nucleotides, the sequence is TGTGCCAGCAGCTCCGGACAGGCCACAACTAACTATGGCTACACCTTC. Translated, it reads CASSSGQATTNYGYTF.